The present entry profiles one T cell receptor (beta chain) with its context. Its antigen is still unknown. Every one of the donors was a Caucasian adult that lived in Nashville, Tennessee. V shed 8 bases and J shed 5 bases, with 9 bases lying between them. The CDR3 totals 11 residues. The germline V gene has CDR1 SGHVS and CDR2 FQNEAQ. Repertoires were generated with immunoSEQ multiplex PCR, while TCRdb's copy carries only in-frame clones and drops some. Of some 1.5 million clones in the sample, 98% were seen once. These data are taken from a study of shared clonotypes between healthy human individuals. Notes on the study in general: All-four-donor shared clonotypes had higher generation probabilities than non-shared clonotypes did. It was observed that approximately 5% of naive CD4 clonotypes were shared across a handful of donors.

This TCR came from a man between 25 and 39 years old in good health. The rearrangement uses TRBV7-8 and TRBJ2-5; D is unclear. The sample comprised naive CD4+ T cells sorted from blood. Regarding subset: CD45RA+ positively selected. CDR3 coding DNA: TGTGCCAGCGGCGGTCGGGAGACCCAGTACTTC. Protein sequence: CASGGRETQYF.